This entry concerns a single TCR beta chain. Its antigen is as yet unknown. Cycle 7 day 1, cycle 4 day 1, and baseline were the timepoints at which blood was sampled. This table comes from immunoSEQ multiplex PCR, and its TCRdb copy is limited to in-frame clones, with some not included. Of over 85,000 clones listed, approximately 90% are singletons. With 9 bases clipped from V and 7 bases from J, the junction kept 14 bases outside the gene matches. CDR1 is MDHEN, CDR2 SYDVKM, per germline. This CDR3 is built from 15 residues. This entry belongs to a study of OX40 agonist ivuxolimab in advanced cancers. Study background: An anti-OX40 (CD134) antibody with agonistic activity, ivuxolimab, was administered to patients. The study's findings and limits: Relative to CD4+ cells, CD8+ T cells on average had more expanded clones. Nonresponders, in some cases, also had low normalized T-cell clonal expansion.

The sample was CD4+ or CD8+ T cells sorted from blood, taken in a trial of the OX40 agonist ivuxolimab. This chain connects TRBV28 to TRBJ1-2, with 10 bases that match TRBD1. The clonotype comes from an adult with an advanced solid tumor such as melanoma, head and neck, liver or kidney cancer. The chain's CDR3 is CASTTPGQGPGGYTF. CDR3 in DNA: TGTGCCAGTACAACTCCGGGACAGGGGCCCGGTGGCTACACCTTC.